Below, 18 T cell receptor beta chains from the same sample are listed, as sequenced in a study of beta chain features in type 1 diabetes. Expressed TCRB transcripts were sequenced because the entire RNA isolate underwent reverse transcription. TCRdb keeps only in-frame clones here, not all; method: immunoSEQ multiplex PCR. The data hold 130,000 to 150,000 clones, with roughly 48% observed a single time. The sequenced material came from Tregs from blood. The receptors shown here come from a man aged 18 to 29 in good health.

This clone has more than one count but fewer than ten. V gene TRBV9 combines with J gene TRBJ2-1; the D gene is possibly TRBD1 (5 bases). The V end lost 2 bases, the J end lost 10 bases, and 13 bases lay between the germline ends. Germline V lookup: CDR1 SGDLS, CDR2 YYNGEE. The CDR3 is made up of 13 amino acids. CDR3 in amino acids: CASSVGASSEQFF. CDR3 DNA sequence: TGTGCCAGCAGCGTTGGGGCCTCGTCGGAGCAGTTCTTC.

The sample holds a few counts of this clone. J is TRBJ2-1 and V is TRBV6-5; 10 positions match TRBD2. The CDR3 runs 15 residues. Per the germline V gene, CDR1 is MNHEY and CDR2 is SVGAGI. V shed 6 bases, J shed 5 bases, and the junction held 7 bases outside the gene matches. The CDR3 DNA is TGTGCCAGCAGAAGGGAGCGGGAGGGTAACAATGAGCAGTTCTTC. Protein: CASRREREGNNEQFF.

CDR3 sequence reads: CASSPDRVTYNEQFF. The CDR3 bases are TGTGCCAGCAGCCCGGACAGGGTGACCTACAATGAGCAGTTCTTC. This chain uses TRBV7-2 with TRBJ2-1; 8 nucleotides match TRBD1. Germline loops: CDR1 SGHTA, CDR2 FQGNSA. The CDR3 spans 15 residues. V shed 5 bases and J 2 bases; nucleotides not matched to a gene: 5.

The CDR3 protein is CASSLAVIGTGGQPQHF. CDR3 nucleotides: TGTGCCAGCAGCTTAGCAGTCATCGGAACAGGGGGCCAGCCCCAGCATTTT. The chain joins TRBV7-9 to TRBJ1-5; TRBD1 matches 9 bases. The V gene's germline CDR1 is SEHNR and CDR2 FQNEAQ (reference sequence). CDR3 length: 17 residues. J gave up 7 bases and V 0 bases, and 10 bases lay outside the gene matches.

This clone was observed a handful of times. The chain carries TRBV29-1 and TRBJ2-5, with 10 bases fitting TRBD2. The closer fit of TRBJ2-7 to the DNA end suggests the J call may be wrong. The CDR3 is 14 residues long. Per the germline V gene, CDR1 is SQVTM and CDR2 is ANQGSEA. The CDR3, as DNA: TGCAGCGTTATCACTAGCGGGGCCTCCTACGAGCAGTACTTC. Protein sequence: CSVITSGASYEQYF.

The gene calls are TRBV11-2 and TRBJ2-7, with D possibly matching TRBD2 (7 bases). This CDR3 spans 15 amino acids. The ends were cut back, 7 bases at V and 4 bases at J, with 20 bases in the middle. Germline lookup yields CDR1 SGHAT and CDR2 FQNNGV. This CDR3 reads CASTQRGEGIYEQYF. The CDR3 nucleotides read TGTGCCAGCACCCAAAGGGGGGAGGGGATATACGAGCAGTACTTC.

The V call is TRBV28, the J call TRBJ2-7, with 9 bases matching TRBD1. Losses at the gene ends were 5 bases for V and 7 bases for J; bases not matched to a gene: 12. Looked up from germline, CDR1 is MDHEN and CDR2 is SYDVKM. The CDR3 is 15 residues long. The chain's CDR3 is CASSPIGTGREEQYF. The CDR3 DNA reads as TGTGCCAGCAGTCCCATAGGGACAGGGAGAGAGGAGCAGTACTTC.

The chain joins TRBV7-8 to TRBJ2-1; weak D call: TRBD1 (6 bases). Trimming removed 2 bases at V and 4 bases at J, with 21 bases between. The germline V gene has CDR1 SGHVS and CDR2 FQNEAQ. CDR3 size: 18 residues. This CDR3 reads CASSLTGPGAYRYNEQFF. The CDR3 region has the DNA TGTGCCAGCAGCTTAACGGGGCCAGGGGCTTATAGATACAATGAGCAGTTCTTC.

This clone was detected only once. CDR3 residues: CASSQVGGTEAFF. In nucleotides, the CDR3 is TGTGCCAGCAGCCAAGTCGGGGGCACTGAAGCTTTCTTT. The chain combines TRBV14 with TRBJ1-1; weak D call: TRBD1 (5 bases). CDR1 and CDR2 from the germline V gene are SGHDN and FVKESK. Trimming removed 1 base from V and 4 bases from J, with 7 bases in between. There are 13 residues in the CDR3.

The rearrangement joins TRBV2 to TRBJ1-4; weak D call: TRBD1 (5 bases). Trimming removed 4 bases from V and 8 bases from J, with 11 bases in between. The CDR3 is 13 residues long. CDR1 and CDR2 from the germline V gene are SNHLY and FYNNEI. CDR3 DNA: TGTGCCAGCAGTGGAGGACACCGGGAAAAACTGTTTTTT. Its protein is CASSGGHREKLFF.

The CDR3 DNA sequence: TGTGCCACCAGCGAGCCCGGGACAGCTACCTACGAGCAGTACTTC. This translates into CATSEPGTATYEQYF. The genes are TRBV15 and TRBJ2-7, with TRBD1 identical over 7 bases. The CDR3 loop spans 15 amino acids. CDR1 is LNHNV, CDR2 YYDKDF, per germline (reference sequence). Trimming at V came to 5 bases and at J to 2 bases, leaving 9 bases not matched to a gene.

The chain links TRBV6-5 to TRBJ1-4; TRBD1 matches at 10 bases. From germline, CDR1 is MNHEY and CDR2 SVGAGI. Trimming took 2 bases from V and 6 from J; bases not matched to a gene: 3. The CDR3 sequence is 15 residues long. The CDR3 region has the DNA TGTGCCAGCAGTTACGGCGGGACAGGGGATGAAAAACTGTTTTTT. It specifies CASSYGGTGDEKLFF.

The rearrangement uses TRBV4-3 and TRBJ2-7; TRBD2 matches at 14 bases. The germline CDR1 and CDR2 sequences are LGHNA and YSLEER. The J segment lost 3 bases and the V segment lost 1 base, leaving 8 bases of the junction unmatched. CDR3 length: 18 amino acids. The CDR3 sequence: CASSQGVPGLAGVYEQYF. Here the CDR3 DNA reads TGCGCCAGCAGCCAAGGGGTGCCGGGACTAGCGGGAGTCTACGAGCAGTACTTC.

This clone was counted only a few times. V and J are TRBV6-6 and TRBJ1-6; unclear D gene. CDR3 length equals 14 residues. V was shortened by 4 bases and J by 9 bases, with 13 bases between the two germline ends. Germline values: CDR1 MNHNY, CDR2 SVGAGI (reference sequence). The DNA of the CDR3 is TGTGCCAGCAGTTGGCCCGAGGGTTCTTCACCCCTCCACTTT. It encodes CASSWPEGSSPLHF.

The genes are TRBV10-3 and TRBJ2-1, with TRBD2 identical over 9 bases. The CDR3 loop spans 16 amino acids. Unmatched junction bases numbered 9, after V lost 2 bases and J lost 7 bases. Germline V gives CDR1 ENHRY, CDR2 SYGVKD. The chain's CDR3 is CAISEGGLATPNEQFF. The DNA for the CDR3 is TGTGCCATCAGTGAGGGAGGACTAGCGACTCCGAATGAGCAGTTCTTC.

The V gene is TRBV7-2, the J gene TRBJ1-5; D gene unclear. V shed 5 bases and J shed 1 base, with 9 bases lying between them. The length of the CDR3 is 14 residues. CDR1 is SGHTA, CDR2 FQGNSA, per germline. The CDR3 bases are TGTGCCAGCAGCCAAGACACAAGCAATCAGCCCCAGCATTTT. It is translated as CASSQDTSNQPQHF.

This clone came up a few times. The chain employs TRBV4-2 and TRBJ2-7; 8 nucleotides agree with TRBD2. With 1 base clipped from V and 0 bases from J, the junction kept 5 bases outside the gene matches. The germline V gene has CDR1 LGHNA and CDR2 YNFKEQ. The CDR3 consists of 16 residues. CDR3 coding DNA: TGTGCCAGCAGCCAAGGTCTAGCGGGCACCTCCTACGAGCAGTACTTC. It is translated as CASSQGLAGTSYEQYF.

The table lists this clone with a few counts. V and J are TRBV29-1 and TRBJ2-5; maybe TRBD1 (7 bases). The germline V gene encodes CDR1 SQVTM and CDR2 ANQGSEA. V was shortened by 6 bases and J by 5 bases, with 13 bases between the two germline ends. This CDR3 is 12 amino acids long. The CDR3 DNA sequence: TGCAGCGTGGGGGCAGGGGGGGAGACCCAGTACTTC. Translated: CSVGAGGETQYF.